The 7 T cell receptor beta chains in this list originate from one sample, sequenced in a study of regulatory T cells in long-lasting Graves disease. Relying on iRepertoire HTBI primers and Arm-PCR of CDR3 regions, the team built TCR beta libraries. TCRdb fed the multiplex PCR reads into MiXCR, producing one record per CDR3 protein. Among about 470,000 distinct CDR3 sequences listed, around 20% were seen once. Stated time point: persistent/refractory GD, antithyroid drugs over 5 years with positive TRAb. Scientists built the TCR library using RNA that was extracted from PBMCs. This specimen consisted of peripheral blood mononuclear cells (PBMCs), obtained when the disease was refractory, from a patient treated with antithyroid drugs. These TCRs come from a female donor with Graves disease.

This clonotype was counted only a few times. The J gene is TRBJ2-6, the V gene TRBV20-1, with D maybe TRBD2 (6 bases). The CDR3 has 15 residues. Trimming took 0 bases from V and 4 from J, leaving 10 bases between them. CDR1 is DFQATT and CDR2 is SNEGSKA in the germline V gene (reference sequence). The CDR3 DNA reads as TGCAGTGCTAGAGAAGGGACTCTCGGGGCCAACGTCCTGACTTTC. Amino acids: CSAREGTLGANVLTF.

The rearrangement joins TRBV11-3 to TRBJ2-2; 7 bases line up with TRBD1. The CDR3 length is 15 residues. CDR1 and CDR2 (germline): SGHNT, YENEEA. Losses at the gene ends were 0 bases for V and 4 bases for J; bases not matched to a gene: 2. CDR3: CASSLDPGGTGELFF. CDR3 sequence (DNA): TGTGCCAGCAGCTTAGATCCAGGGGGCACCGGGGAGCTGTTTTTT.

This clonotype has a count of ten or more. The rearrangement uses TRBV28 and TRBJ1-6; TRBD1 matches at 7 bases. Per the germline V gene, CDR1 is MDHEN and CDR2 is SYDVKM. Losses at the gene ends were 10 bases for V and 10 bases for J; bases not matched to a gene: 16. The CDR3 totals 15 residues. The CDR3 region has the DNA TGTGCCACCCGTGGGATGACAGGGCGATTATCACCCCTCCACTTT. Translation gives CATRGMTGRLSPLHF.

The CDR3 DNA sequence: TGTGCCAGCACCCTGAATACAGGGTTTAGCGAGCAGTACTTC. Translating gives CASTLNTGFSEQYF. The chain has TRBV6-1 and TRBJ2-7; tentative D call: TRBD1 (6 bases). CDR3 length: 14 amino acids. Looked up from germline, CDR1 is MNHNS and CDR2 is SASEGT. V lost 7 bases, J lost 6 bases, and 19 bases lay in between.

This chain uses TRBV7-9 with TRBJ2-1; perhaps TRBD2 as D (5 bases). CDR1 is SEHNR and CDR2 is FQNEAQ in the germline V gene (reference sequence). Trimming pared 5 bases from V and 2 bases from J, leaving 13 bases between. The CDR3 runs to 15 residues. The CDR3 loop is CASSMLTGTYNEQFF. The DNA of the CDR3 is TGTGCCAGCAGCATGCTCACGGGAACCTACAATGAGCAGTTCTTC.

This rearrangement joins TRBV7-9 to TRBJ2-7, with 7 bases that match TRBD2. The trim removed 1 base at V and 0 bases at J, leaving 3 bases unmatched. Germline V lookup: CDR1 SEHNR, CDR2 FQNEAQ (reference sequence). This CDR3 is built from 15 residues. The CDR3 DNA reads TGTGCCAGCAGCTTAGACAGACTAGCCTCCTACGAGCAGTACTTC. It encodes CASSLDRLASYEQYF.

This clonotype appeared a few times. The gene calls are TRBV27 and TRBJ2-7; 9 bases agree with TRBD1. Losses at the gene ends were 5 bases for V and 7 bases for J; bases not matched to a gene: 9. Germline CDR1 is MNHEY and CDR2 is SMNVEV (reference sequence). The CDR3 is 14 residues long. CDR3 region: CASSGLDRGWEQYF. CDR3 in DNA: TGTGCCAGCAGTGGCCTGGACAGGGGCTGGGAGCAGTACTTC.